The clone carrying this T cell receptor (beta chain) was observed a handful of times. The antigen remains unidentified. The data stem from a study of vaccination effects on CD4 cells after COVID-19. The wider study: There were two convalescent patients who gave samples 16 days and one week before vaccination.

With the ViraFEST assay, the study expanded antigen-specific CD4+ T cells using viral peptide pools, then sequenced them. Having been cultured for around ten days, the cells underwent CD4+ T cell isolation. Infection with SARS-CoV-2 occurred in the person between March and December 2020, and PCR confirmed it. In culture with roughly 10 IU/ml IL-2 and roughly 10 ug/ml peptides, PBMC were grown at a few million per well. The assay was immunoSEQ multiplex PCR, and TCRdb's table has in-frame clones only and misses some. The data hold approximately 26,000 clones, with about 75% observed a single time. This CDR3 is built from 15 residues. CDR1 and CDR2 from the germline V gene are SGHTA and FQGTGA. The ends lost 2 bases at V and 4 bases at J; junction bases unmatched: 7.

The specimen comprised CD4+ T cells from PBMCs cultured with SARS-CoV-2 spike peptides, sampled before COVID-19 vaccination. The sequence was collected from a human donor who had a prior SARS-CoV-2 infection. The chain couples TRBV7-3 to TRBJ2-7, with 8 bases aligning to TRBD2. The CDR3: CASSLEGGGSYEQYF. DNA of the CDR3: TGTGCCAGCAGCTTAGAAGGCGGGGGGTCTTACGAGCAGTACTTC.